Included here is one TCR beta chain sequence, with context. What this receptor recognizes is not known. Per-base qualities were not stored, and no clone one base away is much larger. These data originate in a study of cytomegalovirus exposure and HLA in healthy donors (dated by TCRdb to about 2017). Turning to the overall study: An earlier analysis of some 620 of the donors reported over 250 Gb of sequence data and around 100 million unique TCR beta sequences obtained from roughly 170 million T cells. Approximately 330 gigabases of sequencing data and around 85 million unique TCR sequences made up an early release that covered over 550 HLA-typed donors. Among the approximately 420 genotyped donors, about 83% belonged to the genetic ancestry cluster associated with self-reported Caucasian donors. The study aimed to test whether signatures of past pathogen exposure could be identified by cataloging public T cell receptors. The study used immunosequencing to profile the T cell repertoires of 670 or so subjects and linked those repertoires to cytomegalovirus serostatus. Besides the first cohort of more than 650 subjects, a separate validation cohort made up of over a hundred different subjects was used. High-throughput TCR immunosequencing, statistical association of individual TCRs with disease status, and machine learning were combined to predict cytomegalovirus infection status. A later analysis re-examined previously published TCR beta repertoires from around 670 donors and added high-resolution HLA genotyping to investigate patterns of TCR occurrence. Rather than drawing on any new phenotypic data, the later analysis identified candidate immune exposures from TCR beta sequences and the way those sequences occurred across donors. To decide whether each TCR beta V gene segment behaved as functional or pseudogenic, an earlier analysis of some 570 of the donors relied on high-throughput TCR beta sequencing. Donor age, sex, ethnicity and CMV serostatus were compiled together with the repertoire data. A later genetic analysis took genome-wide SNP genotypes for about three fifths of the 666 donors and used that subset as a discovery cohort. Every discovery cohort repertoire had been produced on one sequencing platform. HLA typing covered class I and class II loci at four-digit resolution. The number of donors typed differed by locus, with roughly 620-630 for A, B, C, DRB1 and DQB1, around 500 for DQA1, approximately 580 for DPA1, and around 460 for DPB1. Because of strong linkage in the cohort, a handful of DR-DQ haplotypes were treated as single units for association and clustering. Among 300 to 450 genotyped donors of the cohort, an average of about 240,000 unique TCR beta nucleotide sequences were sequenced per donor, about a sixth of them non-productive. The research as a whole found: An earlier analysis of approximately 530 of the donors showed that most TCR beta V segments appeared in productive rearrangements either about 90% or about 30% of the time, which broadly matched IMGT annotations. A group of highly shared sequence variants was considered likely to be a technical artifact of the sequencing pipeline. A later analysis found that most CMV-associated TCR beta chains appeared HLA-restricted, with HLA associations seemingly driven largely by CMV exposure. A total of 164 TCR beta chains were listed by the study as associated with cytomegalovirus. This cohort had only TCR beta chains sequenced, and the lack of alpha or paired-chain data limited which features could be detected. Linkage disequilibrium might explain the correlated functional status among segregating V segments, but an unknown experimental factor could not be excluded. According to a later analysis, TCR association rates differed among HLA loci, with DRB1 alleles showing the most associated TCRs and HLA-C alleles showing the fewest. A further reported finding was that TCR beta sequences accurately predicted the HLA-A and HLA-B alleles for most subjects in the first cohort. The authors suggested that the approach could potentially be generalized to other disease states and immunological phenotypes. Strong co-occurrence of HLA alleles, especially DR and DQ, made assigning TCR associations to individual alleles difficult. A later analysis reported that several top co-occurrence clusters appeared linked to parvovirus B19, influenza, CMV and Epstein-Barr virus. Because the 87-base-pair reads could not distinguish some IMGT-functional V segments, including TRBV6-2 and TRBV6-3, those segments were excluded. Sequencing depth was assumed to be roughly uniform across donors in the presence/absence analyses, though that assumption may not hold. A later analysis associated 16,951 TCR beta sequences with specific HLA alleles at a false discovery rate of 0.05. V-gene and J-gene trimming of TCR beta chains was associated with a missense DCLRE1C variant in a later genetic analysis, and the association was replicated in an independent cohort. Because some donors lacked HLA typing at each locus, the association tests relied only on the typed subset. Across donors, most TCR sequences were observed very rarely, whereas some public TCRs were present in many individuals. A later analysis found that HLA-associated TCR beta chains were more clonally expanded and had lower generation probabilities than equally common non-associated chains. For the cohort, immune exposure information was limited to CMV serostatus. In both the original and validation cohorts, the classifier was reported to diagnose cytomegalovirus status with high specificity and sensitivity. In vitro tests confirmed that three of the cytomegalovirus-associated TCR beta chains recognize cytomegalovirus antigens. A later genetic analysis reported fewer N-insertions in productive TCRs among donors in an Asian-associated ancestry cluster than the roughly 670-donor mean. Because counts were too low, around 18 rarely observed V segments, including chromosome 9 orphons, were left out of the earlier analysis of 500 to 750 of the donors.

Compared with germline, V lacks 4 bases and J lacks 2 bases; bases without a gene match: 7. From the germline V gene (reference sequence), CDR1 is GTSNPN and CDR2 is SVGIG. The CDR3 numbers 14 residues from cysteine through phenylalanine. This entry keeps only the CDR3 DNA: 42 bases, framed from base 1. The cohort consisted of some 730 healthy bone marrow donors. At the time of sampling, every cohort member was nominally healthy, though immune exposures that went unrecorded were likely present. The donor was CMV seropositive and belonged to the group of 250 to 300 seropositive cohort members. A peripheral blood sample was collected from each donor, and TCR beta sequencing was performed on peripheral blood mononuclear cells. The Qiagen DNeasy Blood Extraction Kit was used to extract genomic DNA from the blood cell samples. Library creation used the immunoSEQ multiplex PCR assay. The multiplex PCR relied on a mix of 60 forward primers for TCR Vbeta segments and 13 reverse primers for TCR Jbeta segments. A multiplex PCR assay on genomic DNA amplified the CDR3 region of rearranged TCR beta genes. The amplified TCR beta libraries were sequenced on the Illumina HiSeq System as 87-base-pair reads. The authors' pipeline ran thus. A later analysis tallied roughly 78 million unique TCR beta chains across the 700 or so repertoires, and roughly 11 million of those chains were shared by two or more donors. A nearest-neighbor algorithm error-corrected the raw reads and collapsed the reads into unique sequences, merging closely related sequences to remove PCR and sequencing errors. To assign V, D and J gene segments, CDR3 sequences were aligned to IMGT reference sequences. For a sequence to be retained, a match of at least six nucleotides was required to both a V gene segment and a J gene segment. Rearrangements were called productive when the CDR3 lacked stop codons and stayed in frame with V and J; all others were non-productive. CDR3 was defined by IMGT convention, running from the second conserved V-encoded cysteine to the conserved J-encoded phenylalanine. Sequences without an unambiguous match to a single V gene segment were excluded from the earlier analysis of several hundred of the donors. An earlier analysis of just under 600 of the donors called V segments functional above 56.7% productive rearrangements and segregating when the between-donor standard deviation exceeded 5%. A statistical classification framework was built for diagnosing cytomegalovirus status from the catalog of TCR beta chain sequences. A later analysis assigned V and J genes by comparing TCR nucleotide sequences with IMGT/GENE-DB human TR gene sequences. In a later analysis, CDR3 sequences and most-parsimonious VDJ recombination scenarios were assigned using the TCRdist pipeline. In a later analysis, each TCR beta chain was defined by its CDR3 amino acid sequence together with its V-gene family, and reads without a unique V-gene family were excluded. In a later analysis, 450 to 600 highly shared, low-generation-probability nucleotide sequences were removed to address suspected cross-contamination and a sequencing artifact. In a later analysis, a clonal expansion index was calculated for each public chain from normalized within-repertoire ranks of inferred template counts. In a later analysis, generation probabilities were computed using a VDJ recombination model fitted to out-of-frame rearrangements, and the results were checked against IGoR. In a later analysis, hypergeometric tests were used to score TCR-TCR, TCR-HLA and TCR-CMV co-occurrence, with a repertoire-size bias correction applied to TCR pairs. To estimate false discovery rates, a later analysis permuted the HLA or CMV assignments 20 times. In a later analysis, co-occurring TCRs were grouped using DBSCAN, and TCRdist sequence similarity was added for clustering within HLA-allele-positive subsets. Co-occurrence clustering excluded repertoires with fewer than 30,000 or more than 120,000 public chains, plus five with anomalous nucleotide sharing. Here the immuneACCESS table is served through TCRdb, limited to in-frame sequences with V and J called. Missing clones are a known gap in these copies; in checked studies unresolved V genes cover under half, and the rest lacks a known reason. V and J calls and clone size are those listed in that table; D and trimming were worked out from the DNA. The sample table records roughly 150,000 clones; about three quarters of these occur just once. Around 7% of the sample belongs to the ten largest clones.

Sequencing was done on a sample of PBMCs. The receptor was derived from a woman between 40 and 55 years old in good health and CMV-seropositive. Rearrangement joined TRBV30 to TRBJ1-1, with 7 central nucleotides matching TRBD1. The CDR3 in this case is CAWMGQLINTEAFF. The nucleotide sequence reads as follows: TGTGCCTGGATGGGACAGCTAATAAACACTGAAGCTTTCTTT.